This entry lists 19 T cell receptor beta chains sequenced from one sample in a study of shared clonotypes between healthy human individuals. Naive CD8 cells were CD45RO-negative, positively selected for CCR7, excluding terminally differentiated effector memory CD45RA+ cells. Produced via immunoSEQ multiplex PCR; TCRdb's table is partial and in-frame only. The data hold around 2,000,000 clones, with more than 85% observed a single time. The sequenced material came from naive CD8+ T cells from PBMCs. The receptors were sampled from a man between 18 and 35 years old in good health. Some clones in this sample may be carry-over from other donors' samples.

This chain joins TRBV11-3 and TRBJ2-7; possibly TRBD1 or TRBD2 for D (7 bases each). Germline V gene lookup returns CDR1 SGHNT and CDR2 YENEEA. The CDR3 consists of 14 residues. V was pared by 5 bases and J by 4 bases, with 15 bases between. The CDR3 DNA sequence: TGTGCCAGCAGCCCAGGGGGGGAAAGTTACGAGCAGTACTTC. Translating it yields CASSPGGESYEQYF.

The CDR3 DNA is TGTGCCAGCCTGGGGTCGGGGAATGAGCAGTTCTTC. This encodes CASLGSGNEQFF. This rearrangement joins TRBV7-9 to TRBJ2-1; D possibly corresponds to TRBD2 (5 bases). CDR1 and CDR2 from the germline V gene are SEHNR and FQNEAQ (reference sequence). V lost 8 bases to trimming and J lost 7 bases, with 12 bases between them. The CDR3 has 12 amino acids. The full variable domain, completed using reference TRBV7-9 and TRBJ2-1, is DTGVSQNPRHKITKRGQNVTFRCDPISEHNRLYWYRQTLGQGPEFLTYFQNEAQLEKSRLLSDRFSAERPKGSFSTLEIQRTEQGDSAMYLCASLGSGNEQFFGPGTRLTVL.

This chain uses TRBV27 with TRBJ2-2, with D perhaps matching TRBD1 (5 bases). The ends were cut back, 3 bases at V and 6 bases at J, with 11 bases in the middle. The CDR3 length is 14 residues. Germline loops: CDR1 MNHEY, CDR2 SMNVEV (reference sequence). In DNA, the CDR3 is TGTGCCAGCAGTTTGTCGCAGGGCCCCGGGGAGCTGTTTTTT. This gives the protein CASSLSQGPGELFF.

The rearrangement links TRBV27 to TRBJ2-2; 12 positions match TRBD2. The germline V gene encodes CDR1 MNHEY and CDR2 SMNVEV (reference sequence). V lost 5 bases, J lost 4 bases, and 5 bases stayed unmatched. The CDR3 is 16 amino acids. Written as DNA, the CDR3 is TGTGCCAGCAGTGGACTAGCGGGGACAATCACCGGGGAGCTGTTTTTT. It specifies CASSGLAGTITGELFF.

A word on this clone: Other DNA sequences in this sample translate to the same CDR3. V gene TRBV11-2 combines with J gene TRBJ2-7; D possibly uses TRBD1 or TRBD2 (5 bases each). The CDR3 contains 13 residues. Germline-derived CDR1 and CDR2 are SGHAT and FQNNGV. Between the trimmed V and J ends, which lost 3 bases and 0 bases, there was a span of 6 bases. The CDR3 sequence is CASSLGRSYEQYF. The CDR3 DNA sequence: TGTGCCAGCAGCTTGGGACGCTCCTACGAGCAGTACTTC. Full variable domain (remainder filled in from reference TRBV11-2 and TRBJ2-7): EAGVAQSPRYKIIEKRQSVAFWCNPISGHATLYWYQQILGQGPKLLIQFQNNGVVDDSQLPKDRFSAERLKGVDSTLKIQPAKLEDSAVYLCASSLGRSYEQYFGPGTRLTVT.

Here the CDR3 reads CASSLGDSPPYEQYF. The CDR3, as DNA: TGCGCCAGCAGTCTTGGGGACTCGCCTCCCTACGAGCAGTACTTC. The rearrangement links TRBV4-1 to TRBJ2-7, with D possibly TRBD2 on 6 matching bases. The CDR3 covers 15 residues. In germline, CDR1 is MGHRA, CDR2 YSYEKL. Deletions cut 6 bases from V and 2 bases from J, with 17 bases between.

The chain recombines TRBV15 with TRBJ2-2; TRBD2 is a possible D gene (5 bases). CDR3 length equals 17 residues. V was shortened by 0 bases and J by 1 base, with 12 bases between the two germline ends. CDR1 LNHNV and CDR2 YYDKDF come from the germline V gene (reference sequence). The CDR3 sequence: CATSRDESAVNTGELFF. The CDR3 DNA is TGTGCCACCAGCAGAGATGAGTCAGCGGTGAACACCGGGGAGCTGTTTTTT.

This clone has a handful of counts. The V gene is TRBV29-1, the J gene TRBJ2-1; 8 bases are shared with TRBD2. The CDR3 loop spans 15 amino acids. Trimming took 6 bases from V and 5 from J; bases not matched to a gene: 12. The V gene's germline CDR1 is SQVTM and CDR2 ANQGSEA. The CDR3 sequence: CSVAGVAGPNNEQFF. CDR3 bases: TGCAGCGTCGCAGGAGTAGCGGGACCCAACAATGAGCAGTTCTTC.

The sample holds one count of this clone. V usage is TRBV27 and J usage is TRBJ2-7; 12 nucleotides agree with TRBD2. CDR3 length equals 19 residues. With V trimmed by 0 bases and J by 7 bases, 16 bases remained unmatched. The V gene's germline CDR1 is MNHEY and CDR2 SMNVEV (reference sequence). In nucleotides, the CDR3 is TGTGCCAGCAGTTTATCGCTCGGGCACGCTCTTGGGACTAGCGGGGAGCAGTACTTC. Translated, it gives CASSLSLGHALGTSGEQYF.

Note on this clone: This sample includes further DNA sequences coding for the same CDR3. The chain couples TRBV27 to TRBJ2-7; no reliable D call. Germline CDR1 reads MNHEY; CDR2 reads SMNVEV (reference sequence). V lost 6 bases and J 3 bases, leaving 12 bases between the germline ends. CDR3 length: 13 amino acids. The CDR3 reads CASSPDRFYEQYF. The DNA of the CDR3 is TGTGCCAGCAGCCCCGACCGATTCTACGAGCAGTACTTC.

Concerning this clone itself: Other nucleotide sequences in the sample specify the same CDR3. This chain uses TRBV4-3 with TRBJ2-1; TRBD2 might be the D (6 bases). Per the germline V gene, CDR1 is LGHNA and CDR2 is YSLEER. The CDR3 extends over 16 amino acids. With 0 bases removed from V and 1 base from J, the gap between germline ends came to 10 bases. Here the CDR3 reads CASSQDGTASYNEQFF. As DNA, the CDR3 is TGCGCCAGCAGCCAAGATGGGACTGCATCCTACAATGAGCAGTTCTTC.

In the case of this clone: The sample carries other DNA sequences with the same CDR3. The gene calls are TRBV27 and TRBJ2-5; D is perhaps TRBD1 (6 bases). The CDR3 covers 14 residues. V was pared by 2 bases and J by 2 bases, with 9 bases between. Looked up from germline, CDR1 is MNHEY and CDR2 is SMNVEV (reference sequence). The CDR3: CASSLLGQQETQYF. CDR3 coding DNA: TGTGCCAGCAGTTTACTCGGACAGCAAGAGACCCAGTACTTC.

This clone was counted a single time. The V gene is TRBV28, the J gene TRBJ1-1; no reliable D call. Germline-derived CDR1 and CDR2 are MDHEN and SYDVKM. V was cut by 5 bases and J by 8 bases, with 9 bases left in between. There are 11 residues in the CDR3. CDR3: CASSMGLEAFF. The CDR3 DNA reads as TGTGCCAGCAGTATGGGGTTGGAAGCTTTCTTT.

This clone was detected only a few times. The chain couples TRBV9 to TRBJ1-1, with D maybe TRBD1 (5 bases). The CDR3 contains 14 residues. V was cut by 3 bases and J by 5 bases, with 14 bases left in between. Germline V lookup: CDR1 SGDLS, CDR2 YYNGEE. CDR3: CASSATREPTEAFF. CDR3 DNA sequence: TGTGCCAGCAGCGCCACCAGGGAGCCAACTGAAGCTTTCTTT.

The genes are TRBV7-8 and TRBJ2-7, with 10 bases identical to TRBD1. CDR3 length: 14 amino acids. The germline gives CDR1 SGHVS, CDR2 FQNEAQ. V shed 7 bases and J 4 bases; nucleotides not matched to a gene: 7. CDR3 coding DNA: TGTGCCAGCACCACCGGACAGGGGGGTTACGAGCAGTACTTC. It translates to CASTTGQGGYEQYF.

The V and J genes are TRBV9 and TRBJ2-3; D call uncertain. CDR1 is SGDLS, CDR2 YYNGEE, per germline. V dropped 4 bases and J dropped 4 bases, with 10 bases sitting between them. The CDR3 contains 13 residues. Here the CDR3 DNA reads TGTGCCAGCAGCCTCCTAATCCCAGATACGCAGTATTTT. It yields the protein CASSLLIPDTQYF.

J is TRBJ2-1 and V is TRBV19; the match to TRBD2 covers 13 bases. The CDR3 has 20 amino acids. The germline gives CDR1 LNHDA, CDR2 SQIVND (reference sequence). J gave up 5 bases and V 2 bases, and 15 bases lay outside the gene matches. The CDR3 here is CASSIIPVSTSGRGDNEQFF. The CDR3 region has the DNA TGTGCCAGTAGTATAATCCCCGTTTCTACTAGCGGGAGGGGGGACAATGAGCAGTTCTTC.

J is TRBJ2-7 and V is TRBV19; 8 nucleotides agree with TRBD1. This CDR3 has 14 residues. Germline V CDR1 and CDR2: LNHDA, SQIVND (reference sequence). Trimming at V came to 4 bases and at J to 2 bases, leaving 4 bases not matched to a gene. This chain's CDR3 is CASSTGQAAYEQYF. CDR3 bases: TGTGCCAGTAGTACGGGACAGGCCGCCTACGAGCAGTACTTC.

The chain couples TRBV29-1 to TRBJ2-7, with 7 bases fitting TRBD2. The germline CDR1 and CDR2 sequences are SQVTM and ANQGSEA. The CDR3 loop spans 15 amino acids. J was trimmed by 2 bases and V by 3 bases; bases with no gene match: 10. The CDR3 DNA sequence: TGCAGCGTTGAGGTGGCGGGAGCCCGCACCTACGAGCAGTACTTC. Protein product: CSVEVAGARTYEQYF.